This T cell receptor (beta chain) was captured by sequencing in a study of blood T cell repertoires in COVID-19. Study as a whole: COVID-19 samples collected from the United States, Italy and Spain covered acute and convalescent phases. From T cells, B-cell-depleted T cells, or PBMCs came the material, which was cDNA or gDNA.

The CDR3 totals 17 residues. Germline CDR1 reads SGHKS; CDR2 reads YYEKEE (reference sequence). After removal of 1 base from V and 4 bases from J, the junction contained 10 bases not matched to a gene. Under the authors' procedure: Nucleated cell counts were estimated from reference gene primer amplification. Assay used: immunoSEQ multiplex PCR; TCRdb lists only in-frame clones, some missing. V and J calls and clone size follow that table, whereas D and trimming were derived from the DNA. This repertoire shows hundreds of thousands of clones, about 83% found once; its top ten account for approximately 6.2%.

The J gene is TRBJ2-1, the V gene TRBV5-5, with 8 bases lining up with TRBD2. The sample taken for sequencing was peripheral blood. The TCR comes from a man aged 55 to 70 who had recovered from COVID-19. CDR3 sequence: CASSLFHGGANYNEQFF. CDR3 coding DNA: TGTGCCAGCAGCTTGTTTCACGGGGGGGCAAATTACAATGAGCAGTTCTTC. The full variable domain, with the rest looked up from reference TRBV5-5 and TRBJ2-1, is DAGVTQSPTHLIKTRGQQVTLRCSPISGHKSVSWYQQVLGQGPQFIFQYYEKEERGRGNFPDRFSARQFPNYSSELNVNALLLGDSALYLCASSLFHGGANYNEQFFGPGTRLTVL.